Given below is one T cell receptor (beta chain) in context. Its antigen is unknown. This entry is derived from a study of shared clonotypes between healthy human individuals. Whole-study findings and limits: The study drew on few donors, limiting represented genetic and exposure-history diversity.

In the naive CD8 group, cells lacked CD45RO and were positively selected for CCR7, so terminally differentiated effector memory CD45RA+ cells were left out. All of the donors resided in Nashville, Tennessee, and each was a Caucasian adult. TCRdb's copy holds only in-frame clones and misses some; the assay was immunoSEQ multiplex PCR. Seen here are about 580,000 clones, roughly 98% observed once, and the top ten hold around 0.3%. This CDR3 contains 12 residues. Germline-derived CDR1 and CDR2 are SGHTA and FQGNSA. V lost 2 bases, J lost 3 bases, and 5 bases lay in between. The J gene is TRBJ2-7, the V gene TRBV7-2; D gene unclear. This TCR was sampled from a man aged 30-40 years in good health. Sequenced input: naive CD8+ T cells sorted from blood. This chain's CDR3 is CASSLLNYEQYF. The DNA of the CDR3 is TGTGCCAGCAGCTTACTTAACTACGAGCAGTACTTC.